Listed below are T cell receptor beta chains from one sample, sequenced in a study of T cells in Graves' hyperthyroidism and ophthalmopathy. TCRdb passed the multiplex PCR reads through MiXCR, listing each CDR3 protein once. The sample records more than 300,000 distinct CDR3 sequences, approximately 18% being singletons. Sequencing was performed on blood. Every receptor here comes from a young woman with Graves' hyperthyroidism that later progressed to Graves' ophthalmopathy. CDR3s include the opening cysteine and the closing phenylalanine or tryptophan. D genes are given only for firm matches. A clone size is listed for some rows: how often the clone was seen (once, few, many), or a class if it is expanded.

size | J | V | D | CDR3 | DNA
. | TRBJ1-2 | TRBV4-1 | TRBD1 | CASSRVATTGINYGYTF | TGCGCCAGCAGCCGCGTCGCTACGACAGGGATCAACTATGGCTACACCTTC
many | TRBJ2-7 | TRBV9 | TRBD2 | CASSPGERELRYEQYF | TGTGCCAGCAGCCCTGGGGAGCGGGAGCTGAGGTACGAGCAGTACTTC
many | TRBJ2-3 | TRBV12-3/TRBV12-4 | . | CASSSYSTIFTDTQYF | TGTGCCAGCAGTTCCTACTCAACTATATTCACAGATACGCAGTATTTT
many | TRBJ2-2 | TRBV12-3/TRBV12-4 | . | CASSPPSDNTGELFF | TGTGCCAGCAGTCCGCCTAGCGATAACACCGGGGAGCTGTTTTTT
many | TRBJ1-2 | TRBV3-1 | . | CASSHTGAGPYTF | TGTGCCAGCAGCCACACAGGAGCCGGACCGTACACCTTC
few | TRBJ2-5 | TRBV5-1 | . | CASSSRAWKETQYF | TGCGCCAGCAGCTCCCGAGCGTGGAAAGAGACCCAGTACTTC
many | TRBJ1-4 | TRBV7-9 | . | CASSSRETNEKLFF | TGTGCCAGCAGCTCCAGAGAAACTAATGAAAAACTGTTTTTT
many | TRBJ2-5 | TRBV2 | TRBD2 | CASSLAGNLQETQYF | TGTGCCAGCAGCCTAGCGGGAAACCTCCAAGAGACCCAGTACTTC
many | TRBJ2-1 | TRBV7-7 | . | CASSKGGGNEQFF | TGTGCTAGCAGCAAGGGGGGCGGCAATGAGCAGTTCTTC
many | TRBJ2-1 | TRBV6-2/TRBV6-3 | . | CASSYQQIYNEQFF | TGTGCCAGCAGTTACCAACAGATCTACAATGAGCAGTTCTTC
few | TRBJ2-7 | TRBV19 | . | CASSTSGTSPHEQYF | TGTGCCAGTAGTACTTCCGGGACCTCGCCCCACGAGCAGTACTTC
. | TRBJ2-3 | TRBV11-3 | TRBD2 | CASSPLRAGAPLRTDTQYF | TGTGCCAGCAGCCCCCTCAGAGCGGGAGCGCCACTACGCACAGATACGCAGTATTTT
. | TRBJ2-1 | TRBV5-1 | TRBD2 | CASSLGAGGPVNEQFF | TGCGCCAGCAGCTTGGGGGCGGGAGGGCCAGTCAATGAGCAGTTCTTC
. | TRBJ1-2 | TRBV5-1 | . | CASSAVGGANYGYTF | TGCGCCAGCAGCGCCGTGGGGGGAGCTAACTATGGCTACACCTTC
many | TRBJ2-2 | TRBV6-1 | TRBD1 | CASSAGTGYTGELFF | TGTGCCAGCAGTGCCGGGACAGGATACACCGGGGAGCTGTTTTTT
many | TRBJ2-2 | TRBV27 | . | CASSFGVNTGELFF | TGTGCCAGCAGTTTTGGGGTCAACACCGGGGAGCTGTTTTTT
many | TRBJ2-3 | TRBV6-2/TRBV6-3 | . | CASSPGTLNTDTQYF | TGTGCCAGCAGTCCCGGGACGTTAAACACAGATACGCAGTATTTT
. | TRBJ2-1 | TRBV3-1 | TRBD2 | CASSHAGLGYNEQFF | TGTGCCAGCAGCCATGCGGGACTAGGCTACAATGAGCAGTTCTTC
many | TRBJ1-5 | TRBV2 | . | CASSPDRLSNQPQHF | TGTGCCAGCAGTCCCGACAGGCTTAGCAATCAGCCCCAGCATTTT
. | TRBJ1-1 | TRBV29-1 | . | CSAGGGGGGNTEAFF | TGCAGCGCCGGGGGGGGCGGAGGGGGTAACACTGAAGCTTTCTTT
many | TRBJ2-1 | TRBV29-1 | TRBD1 | CSVDIQGTYNEQFF | TGCAGCGTTGATATACAGGGGACCTACAATGAGCAGTTCTTC
many | TRBJ2-7 | TRBV2 | . | CASEGSDKYEQYF | TGTGCCAGTGAAGGGAGCGACAAATACGAGCAGTACTTC
few | TRBJ2-1 | TRBV28 | TRBD2 | CASTSGTSPYNEQFF | TGTGCCAGCACCTCCGGGACTAGCCCTTACAATGAGCAGTTCTTC
many | TRBJ2-3 | TRBV28 | . | CASSSPAAAVTSTDTQYF | TGTGCCAGCAGTTCCCCCGCGGCAGCGGTGACTAGCACAGATACGCAGTATTTT
. | TRBJ1-2 | TRBV18 | TRBD1 | CASRLTGADDGYTF | TGTGCCAGCCGTCTTACAGGGGCTGACGATGGCTACACCTTC
few | TRBJ1-5 | TRBV7-6 | . | CASSPRAGSSNQPQHF | TGTGCCAGCAGCCCGAGGGCAGGGTCGAGCAATCAGCCCCAGCATTTT
few | TRBJ1-5 | TRBV5-1 | . | CVSSLPQGYCQPQHF | TGCGTCAGCAGCTTGCCCCAGGGATACTGTCAGCCCCAGCATTTT
. | TRBJ2-2 | TRBV29-1 | . | CSVENRNTGELFF | TGCAGCGTTGAAAACAGGAACACCGGGGAGCTGTTTTTT
. | TRBJ1-2 | TRBV10-3 | . | CAISESLRVNYGYTF | TGTGCCATCAGTGAGTCTTTGAGGGTTAACTATGGCTACACCTTC
. | TRBJ1-1 | TRBV30 | TRBD1 | CASHLGQGVTEAFF | TGTGCCTCACACCTGGGACAGGGGGTTACTGAAGCTTTCTTT
many | TRBJ1-1 | TRBV29-1 | . | CSVRGEVSSMNTEAFF | TGCAGCGTTCGGGGCGAGGTATCTTCGATGAACACTGAAGCTTTCTTT
many | TRBJ1-5 | TRBV12-3/TRBV12-4 | TRBD1 | CASSTGGDQPQHF | TGTGCCAGTAGTACAGGGGGCGATCAGCCCCAGCATTTT
many | TRBJ2-3 | TRBV24-1 | . | CATSDPGHPELGTQYF | TGTGCCACCAGTGATCCGGGACACCCCGAACTCGGGACGCAGTATTTT
many | TRBJ1-1 | TRBV6-1 | . | CASSGFGGLGTEAFF | TGTGCCAGCAGTGGGTTTGGGGGATTAGGGACTGAAGCTTTCTTT
few | TRBJ1-2 | TRBV29-1 | . | CSVVTFSSHSNGYTF | TGCAGCGTTGTCACTTTCTCCAGCCATTCGAATGGCTACACCTTC
many | TRBJ1-6 | TRBV28 | TRBD1 | CASSLQGASSPLHF | TGTGCCAGCAGTTTACAGGGGGCTAGTTCACCCCTCCACTTT
. | TRBJ2-1 | TRBV4-1 | TRBD2 | CASSQTGGSYNEQFF | TGCGCCAGCAGCCAAACGGGGGGCTCCTACAATGAGCAGTTCTTC
few | TRBJ1-2 | TRBV27 | TRBD1 | CASSSQTGQGPAIYGYTF | TGTGCCAGCAGTTCCCAAACAGGACAGGGCCCAGCTATCTATGGCTACACCTTC
few | TRBJ1-5 | TRBV6-1 | . | CASSRGRLNQPQHF | TGTGCCAGCAGTAGGGGACGGTTAAATCAGCCCCAGCATTTT
. | TRBJ2-3 | TRBV28 | TRBD2 | CASRVRLAGSTDTQYF | TGTGCCAGCCGGGTCAGACTAGCGGGGAGCACAGATACGCAGTATTTT
. | TRBJ2-2 | TRBV4-1 | . | CASSQEVQGIGTGELFF | TGCGCCAGCAGCCAAGAGGTTCAGGGGATTGGCACCGGGGAGCTGTTTTTT
. | TRBJ2-1 | TRBV24-1 | . | CATRGTDEQFF | TGTGCCACCAGGGGGACGGATGAGCAGTTCTTC
. | TRBJ1-6 | TRBV6-4 | . | CASSATWGNNSPLHF | TGTGCCAGCAGTGCCACGTGGGGTAATAATTCACCCCTCCACTTT
many | TRBJ1-4 | TRBV6-6 | . | CASSYMGRGEEKLFF | TGTGCCAGCAGTTACATGGGCAGGGGAGAGGAAAAACTGTTTTTT
many | TRBJ1-1 | TRBV4-1 | . | CASSHGHQLGEGSTEAFF | TGCGCCAGCAGCCACGGTCATCAGTTGGGGGAGGGATCCACTGAAGCTTTCTTT
. | TRBJ1-1 | TRBV5-1 | . | CASSFEFGGRMNTEAFF | TGCGCCAGCAGCTTCGAATTCGGCGGGAGAATGAACACTGAAGCTTTCTTT
. | TRBJ2-5 | TRBV7-9 | . | CASSLLWETQYF | TGTGCCAGCAGCTTACTGTGGGAGACCCAGTACTTC
. | TRBJ1-1 | TRBV28 | . | CASSLFPTEEAFF | TGTGCCAGCAGTTTATTCCCCACGGAAGAAGCTTTCTTT
. | TRBJ1-2 | TRBV24-1 | . | CATSDQDSRGRANYGYTF | TGTGCCACCAGTGACCAGGACAGCCGTGGGAGAGCTAACTATGGCTACACCTTC
. | TRBJ1-5 | TRBV28 | TRBD1 | CASRVDRGNQPQHF | TGTGCCAGCAGGGTTGACAGGGGCAATCAGCCCCAGCATTTT
many | TRBJ1-2 | TRBV7-8 | TRBD1 | CASSSGIQGPIMGGYTF | TGTGCCAGCAGCTCGGGCATACAGGGGCCTATTATGGGGGGCTACACCTTC